This TCR beta chain was obtained from a study of T cell changes during pregnancy in multiple sclerosis. Profiling relied on immunoSEQ multiplex PCR, and the TCRdb table lists in-frame clones only, not all of them. The sample lists about 110,000 clones, roughly nine tenths occurring once. The length of the CDR3 is 16 residues. Germline V gives CDR1 MNHEY, CDR2 SVGAGI. V shed 4 bases, J shed 2 bases, and the junction held 7 bases outside the gene matches. The source material was peripheral blood, sampled in the third trimester of pregnancy. The clonotype was recovered from a female donor with multiple sclerosis, enrolled in a pregnancy study. The V and J genes are TRBV6-5 and TRBJ1-2, with 10 bases fitting TRBD1. CDR3 region: CASSFVRDRGNYGYTF. Here the CDR3 DNA reads TGTGCCAGCAGTTTCGTCCGGGACAGGGGAAACTATGGCTACACCTTC.